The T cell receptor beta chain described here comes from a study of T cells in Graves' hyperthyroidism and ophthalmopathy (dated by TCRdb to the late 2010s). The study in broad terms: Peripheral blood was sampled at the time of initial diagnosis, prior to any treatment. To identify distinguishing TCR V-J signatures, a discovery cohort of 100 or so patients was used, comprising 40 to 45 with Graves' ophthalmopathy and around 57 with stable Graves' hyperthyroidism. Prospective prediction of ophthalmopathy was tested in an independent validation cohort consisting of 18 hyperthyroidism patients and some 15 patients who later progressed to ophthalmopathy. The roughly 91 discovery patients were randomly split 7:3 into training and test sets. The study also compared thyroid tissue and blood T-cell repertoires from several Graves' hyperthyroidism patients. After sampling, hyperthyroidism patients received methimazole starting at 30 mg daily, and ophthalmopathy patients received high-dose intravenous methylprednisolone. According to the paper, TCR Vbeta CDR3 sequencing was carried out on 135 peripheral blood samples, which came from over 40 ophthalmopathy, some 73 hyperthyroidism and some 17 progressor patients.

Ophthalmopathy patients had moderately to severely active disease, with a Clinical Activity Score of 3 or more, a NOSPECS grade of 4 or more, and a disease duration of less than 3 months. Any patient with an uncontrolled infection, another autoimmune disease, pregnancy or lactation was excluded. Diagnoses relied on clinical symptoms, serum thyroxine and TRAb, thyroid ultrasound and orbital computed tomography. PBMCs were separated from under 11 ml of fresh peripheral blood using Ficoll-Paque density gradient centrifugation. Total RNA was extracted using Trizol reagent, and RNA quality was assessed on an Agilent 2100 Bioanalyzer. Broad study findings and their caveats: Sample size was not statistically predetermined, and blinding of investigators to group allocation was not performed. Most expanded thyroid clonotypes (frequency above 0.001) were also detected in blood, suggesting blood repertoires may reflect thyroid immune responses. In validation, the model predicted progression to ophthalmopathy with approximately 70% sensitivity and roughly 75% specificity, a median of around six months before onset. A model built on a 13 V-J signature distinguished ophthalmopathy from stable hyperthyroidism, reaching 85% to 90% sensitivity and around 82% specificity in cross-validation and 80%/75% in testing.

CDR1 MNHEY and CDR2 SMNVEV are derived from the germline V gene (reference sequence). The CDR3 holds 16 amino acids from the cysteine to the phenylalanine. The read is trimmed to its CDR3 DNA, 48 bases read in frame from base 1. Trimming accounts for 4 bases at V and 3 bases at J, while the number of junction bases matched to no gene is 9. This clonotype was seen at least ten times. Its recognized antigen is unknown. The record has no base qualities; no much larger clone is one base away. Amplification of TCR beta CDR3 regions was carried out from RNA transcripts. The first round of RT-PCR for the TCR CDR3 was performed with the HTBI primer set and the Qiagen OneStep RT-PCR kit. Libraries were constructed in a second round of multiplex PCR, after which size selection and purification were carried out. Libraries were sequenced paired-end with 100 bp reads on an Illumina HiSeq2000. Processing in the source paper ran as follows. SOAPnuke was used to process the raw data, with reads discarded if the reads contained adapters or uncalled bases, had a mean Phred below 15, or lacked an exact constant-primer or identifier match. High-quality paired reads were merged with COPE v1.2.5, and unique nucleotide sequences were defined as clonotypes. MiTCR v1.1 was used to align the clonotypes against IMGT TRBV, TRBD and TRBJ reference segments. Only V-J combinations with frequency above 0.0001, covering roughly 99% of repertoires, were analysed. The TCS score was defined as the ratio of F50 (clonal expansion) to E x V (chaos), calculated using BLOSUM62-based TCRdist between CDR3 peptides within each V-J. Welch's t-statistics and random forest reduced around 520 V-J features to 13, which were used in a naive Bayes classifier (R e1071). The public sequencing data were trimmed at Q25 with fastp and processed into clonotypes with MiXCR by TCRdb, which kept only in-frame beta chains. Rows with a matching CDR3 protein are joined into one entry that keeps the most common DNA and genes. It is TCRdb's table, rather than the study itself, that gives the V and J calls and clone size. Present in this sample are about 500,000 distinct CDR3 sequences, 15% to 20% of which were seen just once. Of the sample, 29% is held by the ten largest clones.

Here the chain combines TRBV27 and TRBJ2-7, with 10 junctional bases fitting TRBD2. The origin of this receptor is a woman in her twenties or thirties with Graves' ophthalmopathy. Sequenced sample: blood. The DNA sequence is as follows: TGTGCCAGCAGTTCAATAGCGGGAGGAGGATTCTACGAGCAGTACTTC. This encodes CASSSIAGGGFYEQYF.